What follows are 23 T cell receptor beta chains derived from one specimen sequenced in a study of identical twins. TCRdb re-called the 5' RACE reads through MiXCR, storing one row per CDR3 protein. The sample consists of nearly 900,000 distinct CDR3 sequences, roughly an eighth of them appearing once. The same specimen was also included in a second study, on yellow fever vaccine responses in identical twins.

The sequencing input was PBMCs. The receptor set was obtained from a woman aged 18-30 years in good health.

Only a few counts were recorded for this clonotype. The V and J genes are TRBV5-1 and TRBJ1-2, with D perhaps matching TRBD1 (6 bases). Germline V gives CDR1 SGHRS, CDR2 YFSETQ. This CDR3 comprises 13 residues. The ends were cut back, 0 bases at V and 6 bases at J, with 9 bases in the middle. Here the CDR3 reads CASSLEQGDGYTF. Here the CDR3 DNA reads TGCGCCAGCAGCTTGGAACAGGGTGATGGCTACACCTTC.

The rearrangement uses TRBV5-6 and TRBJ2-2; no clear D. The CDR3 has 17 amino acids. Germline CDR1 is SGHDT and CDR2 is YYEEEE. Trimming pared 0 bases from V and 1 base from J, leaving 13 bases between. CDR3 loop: CASSLDLDRMNTGELFF. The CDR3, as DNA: TGTGCCAGCAGCTTGGATTTGGATAGGATGAACACCGGGGAGCTGTTTTTT.

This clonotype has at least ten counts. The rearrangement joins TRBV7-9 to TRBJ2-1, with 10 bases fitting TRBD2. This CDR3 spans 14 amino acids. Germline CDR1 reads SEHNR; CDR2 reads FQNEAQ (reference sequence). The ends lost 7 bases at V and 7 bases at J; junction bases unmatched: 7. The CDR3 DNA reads TGTGCCAGCATAGCGGGGGGCTGGGGGAATGAGCAGTTCTTC. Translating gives CASIAGGWGNEQFF.

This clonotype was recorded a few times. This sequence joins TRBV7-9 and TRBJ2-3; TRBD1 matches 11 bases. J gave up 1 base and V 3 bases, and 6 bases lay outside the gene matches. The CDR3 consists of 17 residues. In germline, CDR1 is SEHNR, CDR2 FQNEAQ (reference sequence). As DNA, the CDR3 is TGTGCCAGCAGCTTGAGGACAGGGGGCTATGGCACAGATACGCAGTATTTT. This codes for CASSLRTGGYGTDTQYF.

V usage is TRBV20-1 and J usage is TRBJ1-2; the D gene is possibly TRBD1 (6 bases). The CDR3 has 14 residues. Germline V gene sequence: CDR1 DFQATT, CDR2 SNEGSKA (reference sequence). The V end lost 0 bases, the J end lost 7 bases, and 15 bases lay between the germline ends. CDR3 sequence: CSARDVVDSFGYTF. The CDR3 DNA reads TGCAGTGCTAGAGATGTTGTGGACAGTTTTGGCTACACCTTC.

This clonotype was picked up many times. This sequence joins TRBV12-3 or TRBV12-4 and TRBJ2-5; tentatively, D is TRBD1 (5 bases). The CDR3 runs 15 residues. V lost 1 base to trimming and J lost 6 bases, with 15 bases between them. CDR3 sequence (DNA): TGTGCCAGCAGTTTAGAGGGGCTAACCCGACAGACCCAGTACTTC. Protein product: CASSLEGLTRQTQYF.

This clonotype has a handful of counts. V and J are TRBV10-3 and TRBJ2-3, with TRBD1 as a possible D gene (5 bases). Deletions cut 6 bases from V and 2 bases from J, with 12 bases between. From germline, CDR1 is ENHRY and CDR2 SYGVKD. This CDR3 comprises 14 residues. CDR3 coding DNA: TGTGCCATCAGAAACAGGAGATACACAGATACGCAGTATTTT. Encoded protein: CAIRNRRYTDTQYF.

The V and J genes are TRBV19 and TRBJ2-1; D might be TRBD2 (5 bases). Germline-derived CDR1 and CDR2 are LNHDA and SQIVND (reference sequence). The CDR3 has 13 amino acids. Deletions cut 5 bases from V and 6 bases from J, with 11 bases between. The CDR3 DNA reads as TGTGCCAGTAGTGCCACTAGGGCCAATGAGCAGTTCTTC. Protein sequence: CASSATRANEQFF.

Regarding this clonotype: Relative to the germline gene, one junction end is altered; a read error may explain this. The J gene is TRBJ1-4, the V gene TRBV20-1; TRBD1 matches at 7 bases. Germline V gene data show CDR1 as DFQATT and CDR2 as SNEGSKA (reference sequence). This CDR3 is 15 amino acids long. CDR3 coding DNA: TGCAGTGCTAGAGAGGCCGACAGGGCTAATGATAAACTGTTTTTT. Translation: CSAREADRANDKLFF.

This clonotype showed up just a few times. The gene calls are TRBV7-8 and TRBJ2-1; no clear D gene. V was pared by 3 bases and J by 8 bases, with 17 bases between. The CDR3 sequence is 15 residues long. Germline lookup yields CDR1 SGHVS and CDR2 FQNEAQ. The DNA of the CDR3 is TGTGCCAGCAGCTTTAGGGTAGCTCCAAGGTATGAGCAGTTCTTC. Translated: CASSFRVAPRYEQFF.

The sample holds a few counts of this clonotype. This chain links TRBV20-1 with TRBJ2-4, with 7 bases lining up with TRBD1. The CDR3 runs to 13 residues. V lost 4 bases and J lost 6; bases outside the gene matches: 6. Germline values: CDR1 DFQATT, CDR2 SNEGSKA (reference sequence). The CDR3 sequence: CSAKEGALNIQYF. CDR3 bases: TGCAGTGCTAAAGAGGGGGCACTAAACATTCAGTACTTC.

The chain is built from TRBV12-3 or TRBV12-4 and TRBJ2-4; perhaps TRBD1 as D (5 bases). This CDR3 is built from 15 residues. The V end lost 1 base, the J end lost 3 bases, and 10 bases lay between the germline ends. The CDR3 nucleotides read TGTGCCAGCAGTTTAGGACGACAGAGCAAAAACATTCAGTACTTC. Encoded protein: CASSLGRQSKNIQYF.

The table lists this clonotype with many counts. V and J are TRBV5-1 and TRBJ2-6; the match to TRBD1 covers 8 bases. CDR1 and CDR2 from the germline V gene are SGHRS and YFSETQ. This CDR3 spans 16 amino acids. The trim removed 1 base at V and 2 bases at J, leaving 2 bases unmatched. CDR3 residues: CASSLSGGTGANVLTF. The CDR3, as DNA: TGCGCCAGCAGCTTGTCAGGGGGCACTGGGGCCAACGTCCTGACTTTC.

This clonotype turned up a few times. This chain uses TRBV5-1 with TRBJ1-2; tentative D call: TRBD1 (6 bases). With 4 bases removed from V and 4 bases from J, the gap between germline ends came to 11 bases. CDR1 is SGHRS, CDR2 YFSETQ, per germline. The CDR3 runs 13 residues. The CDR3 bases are TGCGCCAGCAGCGCGGGGGCGGGCTATGGCTACACCTTC. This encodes CASSAGAGYGYTF.

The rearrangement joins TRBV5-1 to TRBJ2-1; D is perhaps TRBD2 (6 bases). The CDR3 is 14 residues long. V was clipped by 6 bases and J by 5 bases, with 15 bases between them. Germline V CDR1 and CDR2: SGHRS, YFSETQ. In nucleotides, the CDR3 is TGCGCCAGCAAGGAGGGAAGTGGAAACAATGAGCAGTTCTTC. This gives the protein CASKEGSGNNEQFF. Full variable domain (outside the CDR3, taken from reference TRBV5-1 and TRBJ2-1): KAGVTQTPRYLIKTRGQQVTLSCSPISGHRSVSWYQQTPGQGLQFLFEYFSETQRNKGNFPGRFSGRQFSNSRSEMNVSTLELGDSALYLCASKEGSGNNEQFFGPGTRLTVL.

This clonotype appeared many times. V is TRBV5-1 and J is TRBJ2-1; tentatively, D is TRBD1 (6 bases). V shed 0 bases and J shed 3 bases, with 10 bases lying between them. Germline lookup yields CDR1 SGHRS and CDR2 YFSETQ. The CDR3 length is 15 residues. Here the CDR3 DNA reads TGCGCCAGCAGCTTGGTTCAGGGGATCTACAATGAGCAGTTCTTC. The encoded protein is CASSLVQGIYNEQFF.

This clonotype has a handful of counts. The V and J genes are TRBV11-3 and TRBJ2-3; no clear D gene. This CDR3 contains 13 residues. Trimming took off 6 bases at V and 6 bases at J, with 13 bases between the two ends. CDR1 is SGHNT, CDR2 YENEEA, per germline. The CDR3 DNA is TGTGCCAGCAGTTCCACCCGATGGGATACGCAGTATTTT. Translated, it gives CASSSTRWDTQYF.

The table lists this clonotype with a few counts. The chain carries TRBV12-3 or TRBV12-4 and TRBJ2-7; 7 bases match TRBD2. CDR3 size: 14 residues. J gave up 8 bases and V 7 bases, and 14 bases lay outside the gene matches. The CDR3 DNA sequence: TGTGCCAGCACCCTGGGAGGGAGTCAGCCTAAGCAGTACTTC. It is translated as CASTLGGSQPKQYF.

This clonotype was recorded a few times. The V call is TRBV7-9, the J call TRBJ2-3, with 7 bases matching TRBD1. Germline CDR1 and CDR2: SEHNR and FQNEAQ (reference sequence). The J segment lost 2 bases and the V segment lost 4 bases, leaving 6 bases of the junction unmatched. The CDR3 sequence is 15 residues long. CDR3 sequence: CASSWDSQNTDTQYF. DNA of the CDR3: TGTGCCAGCAGCTGGGACAGCCAAAACACAGATACGCAGTATTTT.

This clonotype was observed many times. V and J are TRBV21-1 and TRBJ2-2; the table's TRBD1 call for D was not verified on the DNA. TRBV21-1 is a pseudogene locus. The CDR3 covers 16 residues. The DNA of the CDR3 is TGTGCCAGCAGCAAAGCGCTCCGAGCCCCTAGGGGGGAGCTGTTTTTT. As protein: CASSKALRAPRGELFF.

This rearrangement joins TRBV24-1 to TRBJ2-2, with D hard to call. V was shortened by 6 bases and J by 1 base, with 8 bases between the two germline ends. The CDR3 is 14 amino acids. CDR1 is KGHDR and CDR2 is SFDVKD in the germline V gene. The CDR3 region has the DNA TGTGCCACCAGTAAGTTAGTGAACACCGGGGAGCTGTTTTTT. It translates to CATSKLVNTGELFF.

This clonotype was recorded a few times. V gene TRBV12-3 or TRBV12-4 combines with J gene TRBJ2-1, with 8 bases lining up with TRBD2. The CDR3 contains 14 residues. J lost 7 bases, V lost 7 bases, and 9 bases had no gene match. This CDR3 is CASNAPGLGNEQFF. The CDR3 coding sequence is TGTGCCAGCAACGCACCGGGACTAGGGAATGAGCAGTTCTTC.

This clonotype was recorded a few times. This chain's CDR3 is CATSRGLAGVADEQFF. Written as DNA, the CDR3 is TGTGCCACCAGCAGAGGACTAGCGGGAGTTGCCGATGAGCAGTTCTTC. This rearrangement joins TRBV15 to TRBJ2-1, with TRBD2 matching over 12 bases. The junction had 6 bases not matched to a gene; V was cut back by 1 base and J by 8 bases. Germline-derived CDR1 and CDR2 are LNHNV and YYDKDF (reference sequence). The CDR3 loop spans 16 amino acids.